A single sample is the source of the 27 T cell receptor beta chains below, sequenced in a study of blood T cell repertoires in COVID-19. TCRdb's table, derived via immunoSEQ multiplex PCR, lists solely in-frame clones and lacks some. Of 150,000 to 200,000 clones detected, around 80% appear once; the ten largest clones hold approximately 13%. Sample: peripheral blood. The receptors originated from a man aged 45-60 years who had recovered from COVID-19.

The chain joins TRBV15 to TRBJ2-7; D is possibly TRBD2 (5 bases). CDR1 is LNHNV, CDR2 YYDKDF, per germline (reference sequence). This CDR3 has 15 residues. Trimming pared 1 base from V and 2 bases from J, leaving 12 bases between. DNA of the CDR3: TGTGCCACCAGCAGAGGAGGGTCATCGGCCTACGAGCAGTACTTC. Its protein is CATSRGGSSAYEQYF.

V is TRBV30 and J is TRBJ2-3, with TRBD1 matching over 8 bases. From germline, CDR1 is GTSNPN and CDR2 SVGIG (reference sequence). The CDR3 has 13 amino acids. With V trimmed by 4 bases and J by 0 bases, 0 bases remained unmatched. The DNA of the CDR3 is TGTGCCTGGAACAGGGGGAGCACAGATACGCAGTATTTT. This translates into CAWNRGSTDTQYF.

CDR3 in amino acids: CASSSWQDEQYF. CDR3 in DNA: TGTGCCAGCAGCTCGTGGCAGGACGAGCAGTACTTC. J is TRBJ2-7 and V is TRBV5-4; D ambiguous. Per the germline V gene, CDR1 is SGHNT and CDR2 is YYREEE (reference sequence). The length of the CDR3 is 12 residues. Trimming left V 3 bases short and J 5 bases short, with 9 bases between.

V gene TRBV4-1 combines with J gene TRBJ2-5; 8 bases map to TRBD2. V lost 1 base, J lost 9 bases, and 16 bases stayed unmatched. CDR1 is MGHRA, CDR2 YSYEKL, per germline. CDR3 length equals 17 residues. CDR3 DNA: TGCGCCAGCAGCCAAGCGACGGGAGGGCGCCCCCGAGGGTCCCAGTACTTC. This codes for CASSQATGGRPRGSQYF.

About this clone itself: The sample carries other DNA sequences with the same CDR3. The chain joins TRBV6-5 to TRBJ1-1; the D gene is possibly TRBD1 (5 bases). The V gene lost 0 bases and the J gene lost 1 base, with 9 bases spanning the gap. CDR1 and CDR2 (germline): MNHEY, SVGAGI. The length of the CDR3 is 15 residues. The CDR3 loop is CASSYSKRGNTEAFF. In DNA form, the CDR3 reads TGTGCCAGCAGTTACTCCAAAAGGGGGAACACTGAAGCTTTCTTT.

The chain joins TRBV29-1 to TRBJ2-1; perhaps TRBD1 as D (6 bases). V was cut by 6 bases and J by 2 bases, with 17 bases left in between. Germline V lookup: CDR1 SQVTM, CDR2 ANQGSEA. The CDR3 is made up of 15 amino acids. The CDR3 protein is CSVLNPDRTYNEQFF. In nucleotides, the CDR3 is TGCAGCGTCTTGAACCCGGACAGAACCTACAATGAGCAGTTCTTC.

V gene TRBV7-9 combines with J gene TRBJ2-3; TRBD2 agrees at 10 bases. V trimming: 5 bases; J trimming: 5 bases; junction bases outside the gene matches: 13. The CDR3 covers 17 residues. Germline assignment: CDR1 SEHNR and CDR2 FQNEAQ (reference sequence). The CDR3 region has the DNA TGTGCCAGCAGCCACCGACTCAGCGGGAGGGCCTTAGATACGCAGTATTTT. It yields the protein CASSHRLSGRALDTQYF.

V is TRBV25-1 and J is TRBJ1-1, with D unresolved. Germline V CDR1 and CDR2: MGHDK, SYGVNS. The V gene lost 1 base and the J gene lost 5 bases, with 17 bases spanning the gap. This CDR3 contains 16 residues. CDR3 residues: CASSEWGRGRFTEAFF. The CDR3 coding sequence is TGTGCCAGCAGTGAATGGGGTAGAGGGAGGTTTACTGAAGCTTTCTTT.

This chain connects TRBV2 to TRBJ2-7; 8 bases are a match to TRBD2. V lost 7 bases and J lost 5; bases outside the gene matches: 10. Germline assignment: CDR1 SNHLY and CDR2 FYNNEI. CDR3 length equals 14 residues. The CDR3 is CASTQPGGSHEQYF. As DNA, the CDR3 is TGTGCCAGCACACAACCGGGAGGGTCCCACGAGCAGTACTTC. Using reference TRBV2 and TRBJ2-7 for the parts outside the CDR3, the full variable domain is EPEVTQTPSHQVTQMGQEVILRCVPISNHLYFYWYRQILGQKVEFLVSFYNNEISEKSEIFDDQFSVERPDGSNFTLKIRSTKLEDSAMYFCASTQPGGSHEQYFGPGTRLTVT.

This clone came up a few times. The rearrangement links TRBV6-2 or TRBV6-3 to TRBJ2-1; 11 bases agree with TRBD2. V lost 6 bases to trimming and J lost 8 bases; unmatched junction nucleotides: 9. The germline CDR1 and CDR2 sequences are MNHEY and SVGEGT. This CDR3 contains 15 residues. The CDR3 DNA sequence: TGTGCCAGCAGCCTAACTAGCGGGAGTATCGATGAGCAGTTCTTC. It translates to CASSLTSGSIDEQFF.

The rearrangement links TRBV10-3 to TRBJ2-3, with 12 positions matching TRBD2. Germline loops: CDR1 ENHRY, CDR2 SYGVKD. CDR3 size: 15 residues. The ends lost 4 bases at V and 2 bases at J; junction bases unmatched: 1. The CDR3 sequence is CAISGTSGTTDTQYF. The DNA for the CDR3 is TGTGCCATCAGTGGGACTAGCGGGACCACAGATACGCAGTATTTT.

The chain uses TRBV5-8 and TRBJ2-7; no clear D gene. CDR1 and CDR2 (germline): SGHTS, YDEGEE. The CDR3 loop spans 14 amino acids. The V and J ends lost 3 bases and 6 bases respectively, with 16 bases between them. CDR3 coding DNA: TGTGCCAGCAGCTCTTGGCCTCAGGTTTCCGAGCAGTACTTC. Its translation: CASSSWPQVSEQYF.

The rearrangement joins TRBV30 to TRBJ2-7, with D maybe TRBD1 (5 bases). Germline CDR1 and CDR2: GTSNPN and SVGIG (reference sequence). The CDR3 runs 16 residues. Between the trimmed V and J ends, which lost 0 bases and 3 bases, there was a span of 18 bases. In DNA, the CDR3 is TGTGCCTGGAGTGTAGGGGCGTCCGTAGAAGGCTACGAGCAGTACTTC. This sequence encodes CAWSVGASVEGYEQYF.

The rearrangement joins TRBV5-1 to TRBJ2-2; 12 bases map to TRBD1. The germline gives CDR1 SGHRS, CDR2 YFSETQ. Trimming cost V 5 bases and J 3 bases; bases outside gene matches: 11. The CDR3 length is 18 residues. DNA for the CDR3: TGCGCCAGCAGACCCCGGGACAGGGGGCTATTTTACACCGGGGAGCTGTTTTTT. It specifies CASRPRDRGLFYTGELFF. The full variable domain, completed using reference TRBV5-1 and TRBJ2-2, is KAGVTQTPRYLIKTRGQQVTLSCSPISGHRSVSWYQQTPGQGLQFLFEYFSETQRNKGNFPGRFSGRQFSNSRSEMNVSTLELGDSALYLCASRPRDRGLFYTGELFFGEGSRLTVL.

This clone was seen only once. J is TRBJ2-7 and V is TRBV6-5, with D possibly being TRBD2 (6 bases). V was pared by 6 bases and J by 1 base, with 13 bases between. Looked up from germline, CDR1 is MNHEY and CDR2 is SVGAGI. The CDR3 has 14 amino acids. Written as DNA, the CDR3 is TGTGCCAGCAGGGGGAGCGGGCATTCCTACGAGCAGTACTTC. The encoded protein is CASRGSGHSYEQYF.

As regards this clone: Other nucleotide sequences from this sample produce the same CDR3. The rearrangement links TRBV28 to TRBJ1-5; possibly TRBD1 for D (6 bases). This CDR3 has 12 residues. Trimming took off 2 bases at V and 7 bases at J, with 6 bases between the two ends. Germline lookup yields CDR1 MDHEN and CDR2 SYDVKM. CDR3 sequence reads: CASSLGGQPQHF. CDR3 DNA sequence: TGTGCCAGCAGTTTAGGGGGCCAGCCCCAGCATTTT.

This chain links TRBV19 with TRBJ2-2; the match to TRBD1 covers 10 bases. This CDR3 is 15 amino acids long. V trimming: 6 bases; J trimming: 5 bases; junction bases outside the gene matches: 6. The germline V gene encodes CDR1 LNHDA and CDR2 SQIVND (reference sequence). CDR3 in DNA: TGTGCCAGTAGAATGACAGGGGGCGTAACCGGGGAGCTGTTTTTT. This encodes CASRMTGGVTGELFF.

This sequence joins TRBV19 and TRBJ2-7; tentative D call: TRBD1 (6 bases). The CDR3 length is 14 residues. Between the trimmed V and J ends, which lost 8 bases and 0 bases, there was a span of 14 bases. Germline-derived CDR1 and CDR2 are LNHDA and SQIVND (reference sequence). The CDR3 DNA sequence: TGTGCCAGTCGAGGACAGCACAGCTCCTACGAGCAGTACTTC. Encoded protein: CASRGQHSSYEQYF.

V usage is TRBV28 and J usage is TRBJ2-7, with 8 nucleotides matching TRBD1. The V segment lost 3 bases and the J segment 4 bases; nucleotides outside the gene matches: 5. The CDR3 totals 14 residues. CDR1 MDHEN and CDR2 SYDVKM come from the germline V gene. CDR3 loop: CASSFSGGSYEQYF. The CDR3 DNA is TGTGCCAGCAGTTTCTCAGGGGGCTCATACGAGCAGTACTTC.

The J gene is TRBJ2-7, the V gene TRBV28; D is unresolved. The CDR3 has 10 residues. Trimming removed 5 bases at V and 9 bases at J, with 8 bases between. From germline, CDR1 is MDHEN and CDR2 SYDVKM. The CDR3: CASSKLGQYF. CDR3 DNA sequence: TGTGCCAGCAGTAAACTCGGGCAGTACTTC. The whole variable domain, remainder taken from reference TRBV28 and TRBJ2-7, is DVKVTQSSRYLVKRTGEKVFLECVQDMDHENMFWYRQDPGLGLRLIYFSYDVKMKEKGDIPEGYSVSREKKERFSLILESASTNQTSMYLCASSKLGQYFGPGTRLTVT.

V and J are TRBV10-3 and TRBJ1-4; D gene ambiguous. Between the trimmed V and J ends, which lost 6 bases and 6 bases, there was a span of 14 bases. Germline CDR1 reads ENHRY; CDR2 reads SYGVKD. This CDR3 contains 14 residues. The CDR3 reads CAIRAATRDEKLFF. The CDR3, as DNA: TGTGCCATCAGAGCCGCCACCCGCGATGAAAAACTGTTTTTT.

The chain is built from TRBV10-3 and TRBJ1-4; 7 bases are a match to TRBD1. The CDR3 loop spans 13 amino acids. The V gene end was trimmed by 2 bases and the J gene end by 11 bases; junction bases not matched to a gene: 5. CDR1 and CDR2 from the germline V gene are ENHRY and SYGVKD. For the CDR3, the DNA is TGTGCCATCAGTGAGAGTCAGGGGGAGAAACTGTTTTTT. Protein product: CAISESQGEKLFF.

The CDR3 DNA reads TGTGCCAGCAGCTTAACTCCCGGGACTAGCACCGGGGAGCTGTTTTTT. Translated: CASSLTPGTSTGELFF. This chain links TRBV7-3 with TRBJ2-2; 8 nucleotides match TRBD2. V lost 0 bases to trimming and J lost 4 bases; unmatched junction nucleotides: 4. The CDR3 covers 16 residues. The germline gives CDR1 SGHTA, CDR2 FQGTGA.

As DNA, the CDR3 is TGTGCCAGCAGCTTAGACGGGACTAGCACAGATACGCAGTATTTT. It encodes CASSLDGTSTDTQYF. The chain couples TRBV7-2 to TRBJ2-3; a possible D gene is TRBD2 (6 bases). CDR1 SGHTA and CDR2 FQGNSA come from the germline V gene. The V and J ends lost 1 base and 0 bases respectively, with 8 bases between them. This CDR3 region has 15 residues.

J is TRBJ1-2 and V is TRBV28; a possible D gene is TRBD1 (6 bases). The germline V and J ends were trimmed by 5 bases and 4 bases, with 20 bases remaining between them. This CDR3 region has 16 residues. Germline CDR1 MDHEN, CDR2 SYDVKM. The CDR3, as DNA: TGTGCCAGCAGTCCGCCTGGCGGGGGCGCGGGCTATGGCTACACCTTC. Amino acid sequence: CASSPPGGGAGYGYTF.

The chain recombines TRBV11-2 with TRBJ2-5; D possibly corresponds to TRBD2 (5 bases). V was pared by 1 base and J by 5 bases, with 8 bases between. Germline CDR1 is SGHAT and CDR2 is FQNNGV. This CDR3 spans 13 amino acids. The CDR3 protein is CASSLGASETQYF. CDR3 bases: TGTGCCAGCAGCTTAGGAGCTAGCGAGACCCAGTACTTC.

The CDR3 sequence is CASSFAGDEQFF. Here the CDR3 DNA reads TGTGCCAGCAGTTTTGCCGGGGATGAGCAGTTCTTC. The rearrangement links TRBV12-3 or TRBV12-4 to TRBJ2-1; the D gene is possibly TRBD2 (5 bases). Between the trimmed V and J ends, which lost 3 bases and 8 bases, there was a span of 8 bases. The CDR3 extends over 12 amino acids.